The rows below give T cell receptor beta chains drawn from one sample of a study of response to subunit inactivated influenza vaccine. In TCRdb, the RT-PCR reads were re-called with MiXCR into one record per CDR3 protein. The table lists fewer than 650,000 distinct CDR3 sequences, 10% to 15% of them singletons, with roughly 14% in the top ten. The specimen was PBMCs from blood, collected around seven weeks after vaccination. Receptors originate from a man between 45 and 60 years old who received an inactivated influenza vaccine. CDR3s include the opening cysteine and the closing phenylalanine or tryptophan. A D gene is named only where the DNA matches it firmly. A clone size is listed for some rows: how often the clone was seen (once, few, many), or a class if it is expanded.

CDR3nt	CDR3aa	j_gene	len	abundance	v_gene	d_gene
TGTGCCAGCAGCCCAGTTCGGACCGGGGAGCTGTTTTTT	CASSPVRTGELFF	TRBJ2-2	13	.	TRBV5-5	.
TGTGCCACCAGTGATGGGGGGAGAGATACGCAGTATTTT	CATSDGGRDTQYF	TRBJ2-3	13	.	TRBV24-1	.
TGTGCCAGCACACCCCGGGCGGGACAGGGAAAAAATGAGCAGTTCTTC	CASTPRAGQGKNEQFF	TRBJ2-1	16	.	TRBV2	TRBD1
TGTGCCAGCAGTTTAGTGGCAGGGGGCGACTATGGCTACACCTTC	CASSLVAGGDYGYTF	TRBJ1-2	15	.	TRBV12-3/TRBV12-4	TRBD1
TGTGCCAGCAGCGCAGACGGGTTGGGTTCACCCCTCCACTTT	CASSADGLGSPLHF	TRBJ1-6	14	few	TRBV7-8	.
TGTGCCAGCAGTTTTAGCGGGGGGATCACCGGGGAGCTGTTTTTT	CASSFSGGITGELFF	TRBJ2-2	15	few	TRBV12-3/TRBV12-4	TRBD2
TGCAGTGCGGCGAAGGGGGCAAGCACAGATACGCAGTATTTT	CSAAKGASTDTQYF	TRBJ2-3	14	.	TRBV20-1	TRBD1
TGCGCCAGCAGGGCTCGGGGGCGCGGCACCGGGGAGCTGTTTTTT	CASRARGRGTGELFF	TRBJ2-2	15	.	TRBV5-1	.
TGTGCCAGCAGCCGGATGGCGGGAGGCCAAGAGACCCAGTACTTC	CASSRMAGGQETQYF	TRBJ2-5	15	few	TRBV7-2	TRBD2
TGTGCCAGCACCACCGGGACAGGGAATCAGCCCCAGCATTTT	CASTTGTGNQPQHF	TRBJ1-5	14	.	TRBV6-2/TRBV6-3	TRBD1
TGTGCCAGCAGCTTAGGAAGGACAGTTAATGAAAAACTGTTTTTT	CASSLGRTVNEKLFF	TRBJ1-4	15	few	TRBV7-9	.
TGTGCCAGCAGCCACGAGTGGGGGAGCTCCTACAATGAGCAGTTCTTC	CASSHEWGSSYNEQFF	TRBJ2-1	16	few	TRBV4-2	.
TGTGCCAGCAATAAACCGGGACAGGGGAAAGATGGCTACACCTTC	CASNKPGQGKDGYTF	TRBJ1-2	15	.	TRBV6-1	TRBD1
TGTGCCAGCAGAGACGGGCTAGCGGAAAACACAGATACGCAGTATTTT	CASRDGLAENTDTQYF	TRBJ2-3	16	few	TRBV7-6	TRBD2
TGCGCCAGCAGCTTGGGCCAGGGGCGGGGAGAGACCCAGTACTTC	CASSLGQGRGETQYF	TRBJ2-5	15	many	TRBV5-1	.
TGCGCCAGCAGCACCGGACAGTGGAACACTGAAGCTTTCTTT	CASSTGQWNTEAFF	TRBJ1-1	14	few	TRBV5-1	.
TGCAGTGCTAGAGGGCAGATTAATCAGCCCCAGCATTTT	CSARGQINQPQHF	TRBJ1-5	13	few	TRBV20-1	.
TGTGCCAGCAGCGGGAGGTTCGGGCAAAACATTCAGTACTTC	CASSGRFGQNIQYF	TRBJ2-4	14	.	TRBV9	.
TGCAGTGCTAGTCAGGCACTAGACACAGATACGCAGTATTTT	CSASQALDTDTQYF	TRBJ2-3	14	few	TRBV20-1	.
TGTGCCAGCAGCGGGACTAGCGGGCTCTTCTCCTACAATGAGCAGTTCTTC	CASSGTSGLFSYNEQFF	TRBJ2-1	17	.	TRBV6-2/TRBV6-3	TRBD2
TGCGCCAGCAGTGAGTCGACCGGGGGGAATTCACCCCTCCACTTT	CASSESTGGNSPLHF	TRBJ1-6	15	many	TRBV10-1	.
TGCGCCAGCAGGAATCGGGACTCTTCCTACGAGCAGTACTTC	CASRNRDSSYEQYF	TRBJ2-7	14	.	TRBV5-1	.
TGTGCCAGCAGTTTAGCCCGGGGCAGGGGACTGAGTCTGACCCAGTACTTC	CASSLARGRGLSLTQYF	TRBJ2-5	17	.	TRBV12-3/TRBV12-4	.
TGTGCCAGCAGCTTCGCGGGCCCCGGGGCCGGGGAGCTGTTTTTT	CASSFAGPGAGELFF	TRBJ2-2	15	.	TRBV5-6	.
TGTGCCACCAGTGGCCAAAGGGGTCTGAGCACAGATACGCAGTATTTT	CATSGQRGLSTDTQYF	TRBJ2-3	16	few	TRBV24-1	.
TGTGCCAGCAGCTCCCTTGTAGCGGGAGGTACCGGGGAGCTGTTTTTT	CASSSLVAGGTGELFF	TRBJ2-2	16	.	TRBV7-6	TRBD2
TGCAGTGCTAGAGATCTGATTGGGCGGGGGGGCGGTGAGCAGTTCTTC	CSARDLIGRGGGEQFF	TRBJ2-1	16	.	TRBV20-1	TRBD2
TGTGCCACCAGCAGAGATCGAGGACTAGTTTTTGAGCAGTTCTTC	CATSRDRGLVFEQFF	TRBJ2-1	15	few	TRBV15	TRBD2
TGCGCCAGCAGCTCCAGATCAATCTATGGCTACACCTTC	CASSSRSIYGYTF	TRBJ1-2	13	many	TRBV5-1	.
TGCAGCGTCTCCCGGGACACGGAAAACACTGAAGCTTTCTTT	CSVSRDTENTEAFF	TRBJ1-1	14	many	TRBV29-1	.
TGTGCCAGCAGCCTAAGGAGGGGGCTTACAGATGAGCAGTTCTTC	CASSLRRGLTDEQFF	TRBJ2-1	15	many	TRBV12-3/TRBV12-4	.
TGCAGTGCTGGACGGACTAGCACCAATCCAGATACGCAGTATTTT	CSAGRTSTNPDTQYF	TRBJ2-3	15	.	TRBV20-1	TRBD2
TGCAGTGCGCGGTGGGGGAACACCGGGGAGCTGTTTTTT	CSARWGNTGELFF	TRBJ2-2	13	few	TRBV20-1	.
TGTGCCACCAACGAAGGGGTCACTGAAGCTTTCTTT	CATNEGVTEAFF	TRBJ1-1	12	.	TRBV2	.
TGTGCCAGCAGCCCTTGGGACGGCCCTACCGAGCAGTACTTC	CASSPWDGPTEQYF	TRBJ2-7	14	many	TRBV7-2	.
TGTGCCAGCCAGGACCCACAAGAGACCCAGTACTTC	CASQDPQETQYF	TRBJ2-5	12	few	TRBV6-2/TRBV6-3	.
TGTGCCAGCAGCGTAGCAACAGAAGTCGACGAGCAGTACTTC	CASSVATEVDEQYF	TRBJ2-7	14	.	TRBV9	.